The source of this T cell receptor beta chain is a study of blood T cell repertoires in COVID-19. Study overall: Sites in the United States, Italy and Spain provided acute and convalescent COVID-19 samples. From T cells, B-cell-depleted T cells, or PBMCs came the material, which was cDNA or gDNA.

Assay: immunoSEQ multiplex PCR; the TCRdb copy retains only in-frame clones and omits some. The data contain about 200,000 clones, around nine tenths of them singletons. The CDR3 covers 16 residues. Looked up from germline, CDR1 is ENHRY and CDR2 is SYGVKD. With V trimmed by 3 bases and J by 2 bases, 8 bases remained unmatched. V gene TRBV10-3 combines with J gene TRBJ2-7; TRBD1 agrees at 9 bases. This clonotype was obtained from a man in his 60s with acute or convalescent COVID-19. The sequenced material came from peripheral blood. The CDR3 DNA follows: TGTGCCATCAGTGACCAGCCCGGGACAGGGCCCTACGAGCAGTACTTC. Translating it yields CAISDQPGTGPYEQYF.